Sequencing of this TCR beta chain was carried out in a study of molecular identifiers for immune sequencing clone quantification. Bulk TCR library preparation followed previously described methods with listed TCR primers. From the PCR reads, TCRdb called clonotypes with MiXCR, one entry per CDR3 protein. The sample has 350,000 or so distinct CDR3 sequences, about a fifth seen once. Sorting defined naive CD8 T cells as CD8+CD4-CCR7+CD45RA+. In germline, CDR1 is GTSNPN, CDR2 SVGIG (reference sequence). Unmatched junction bases numbered 12, after V lost 0 bases and J lost 6 bases. CDR3 length: 16 amino acids. This clonotype came up a few times.

The V gene is TRBV30, the J gene TRBJ1-1; TRBD1 matches at 8 bases. What was sequenced was naive CD8+ T cells from blood, with Jurkat cell RNA spiked in. Described subset: FACS-sorted CD8+CD4-CCR7+CD45RA+ naive T cells. This clonotype was sampled from a human donor in good health. Some libraries in this study had Jurkat cell RNA spiked in. CDR3 bases: TGTGCCTGGAGTGTAGGGGTCAGGGGGCATGGTGCTGAAGCTTTCTTT. This codes for CAWSVGVRGHGAEAFF. Supplemented by reference TRBV30 and TRBJ1-1, the full variable domain reads SQTIHQWPATLVQPVGSPLSLECTVEGTSNPNLYWYRQAAGRGLQLLFYSVGIGQISSEVPQNLSASRPQDRQFILSSKKLLLSDSGFYLCAWSVGVRGHGAEAFFGQGTRLTVV.